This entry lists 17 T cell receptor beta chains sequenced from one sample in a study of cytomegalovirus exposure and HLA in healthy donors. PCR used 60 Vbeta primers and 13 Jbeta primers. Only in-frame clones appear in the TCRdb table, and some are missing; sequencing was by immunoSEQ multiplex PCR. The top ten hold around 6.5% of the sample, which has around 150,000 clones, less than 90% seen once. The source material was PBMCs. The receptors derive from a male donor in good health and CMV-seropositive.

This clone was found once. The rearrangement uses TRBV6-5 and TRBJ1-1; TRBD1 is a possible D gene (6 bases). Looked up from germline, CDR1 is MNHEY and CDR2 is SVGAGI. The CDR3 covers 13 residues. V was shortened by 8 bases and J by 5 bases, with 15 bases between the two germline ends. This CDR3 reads CASGKQGTTEAFF. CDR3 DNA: TGTGCCAGCGGAAAACAGGGTACGACTGAAGCTTTCTTT.

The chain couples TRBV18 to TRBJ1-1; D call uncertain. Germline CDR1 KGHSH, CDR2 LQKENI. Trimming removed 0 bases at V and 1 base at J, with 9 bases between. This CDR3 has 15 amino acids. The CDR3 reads CASSPPSQRNTEAFF. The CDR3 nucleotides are TGTGCCAGCTCACCACCGTCCCAGCGGAACACTGAAGCTTTCTTT.

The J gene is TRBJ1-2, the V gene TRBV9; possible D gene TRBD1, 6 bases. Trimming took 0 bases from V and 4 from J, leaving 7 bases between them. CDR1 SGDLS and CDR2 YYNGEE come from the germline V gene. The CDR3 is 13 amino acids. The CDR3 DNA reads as TGTGCCAGCAGCGTAGAACAGGGCTATGGCTACACCTTC. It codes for CASSVEQGYGYTF.

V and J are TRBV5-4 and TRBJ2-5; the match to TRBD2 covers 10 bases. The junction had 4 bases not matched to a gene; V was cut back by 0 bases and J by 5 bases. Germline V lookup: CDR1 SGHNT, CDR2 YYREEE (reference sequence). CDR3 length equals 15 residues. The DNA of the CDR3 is TGTGCCAGCAGCTTGGGACTAGCGGGCGGTGAGACCCAGTACTTC. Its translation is CASSLGLAGGETQYF.

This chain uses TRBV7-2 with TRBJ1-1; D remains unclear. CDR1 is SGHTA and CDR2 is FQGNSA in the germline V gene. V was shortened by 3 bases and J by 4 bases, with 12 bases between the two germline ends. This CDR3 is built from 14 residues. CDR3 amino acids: CASSFEQLSTEAFF. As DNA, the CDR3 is TGTGCCAGCAGCTTCGAACAGTTGAGCACTGAAGCTTTCTTT.

The CDR3 region is CASSFTGNTEAFF. Here the CDR3 DNA reads TGCGCCAGCAGCTTTACAGGGAACACTGAAGCTTTCTTT. The chain links TRBV5-1 to TRBJ1-1, with D possibly TRBD1 on 5 matching bases. The germline gives CDR1 SGHRS, CDR2 YFSETQ. CDR3 size: 13 residues. V was pared by 2 bases and J by 1 base, with 6 bases between.

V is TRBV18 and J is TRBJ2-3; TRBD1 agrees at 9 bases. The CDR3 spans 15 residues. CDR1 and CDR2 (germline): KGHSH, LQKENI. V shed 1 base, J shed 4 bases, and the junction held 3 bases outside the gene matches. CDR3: CASSPQGQGADTQYF. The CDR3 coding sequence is TGTGCCAGCTCACCACAGGGACAGGGTGCAGATACGCAGTATTTT.

The DNA for the CDR3 is TGTGCCAGCAGTTCCTATACAGTTAAGAACACTGAAGCTTTCTTT. Its protein is CASSSYTVKNTEAFF. V and J are TRBV6-5 and TRBJ1-1; D is undetermined. The CDR3 extends over 15 amino acids. CDR1 is MNHEY, CDR2 SVGAGI, per germline. Trimming pared 4 bases from V and 1 base from J, leaving 13 bases between.

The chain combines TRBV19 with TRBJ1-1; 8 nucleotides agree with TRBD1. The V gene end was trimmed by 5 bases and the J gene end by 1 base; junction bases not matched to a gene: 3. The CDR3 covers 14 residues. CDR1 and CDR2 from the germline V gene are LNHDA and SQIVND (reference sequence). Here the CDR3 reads CASSRTGRNTEAFF. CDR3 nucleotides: TGTGCCAGTAGTCGGACAGGGAGGAACACTGAAGCTTTCTTT.

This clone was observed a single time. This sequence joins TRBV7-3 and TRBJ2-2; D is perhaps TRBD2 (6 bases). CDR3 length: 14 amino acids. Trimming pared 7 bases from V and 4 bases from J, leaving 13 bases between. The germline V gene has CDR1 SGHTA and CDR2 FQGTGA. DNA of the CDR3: TGTGCCAGCACGACTAGTCCGAGCACCGGGGAGCTGTTTTTT. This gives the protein CASTTSPSTGELFF.

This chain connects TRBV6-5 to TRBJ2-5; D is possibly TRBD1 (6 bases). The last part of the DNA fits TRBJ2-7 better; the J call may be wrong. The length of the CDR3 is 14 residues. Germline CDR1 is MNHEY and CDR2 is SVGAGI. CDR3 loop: CASSYSLKGDEQYF. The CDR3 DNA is TGTGCCAGCAGTTACTCGTTAAAGGGGGACGAGCAGTACTTC.

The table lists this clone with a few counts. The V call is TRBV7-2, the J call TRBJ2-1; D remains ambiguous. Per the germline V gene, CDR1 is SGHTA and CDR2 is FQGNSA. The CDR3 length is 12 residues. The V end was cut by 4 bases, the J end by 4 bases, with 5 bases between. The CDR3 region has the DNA TGTGCCAGCAGCTCCAGGTACAATGAGCAGTTCTTC. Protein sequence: CASSSRYNEQFF.

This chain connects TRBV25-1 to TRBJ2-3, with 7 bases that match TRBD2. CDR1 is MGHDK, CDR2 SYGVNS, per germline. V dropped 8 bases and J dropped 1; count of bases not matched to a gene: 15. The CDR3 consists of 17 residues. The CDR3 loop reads CASLGGDHSRGTDTQYF. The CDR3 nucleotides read TGTGCCAGCCTGGGAGGGGACCACTCGCGGGGCACAGATACGCAGTATTTT.

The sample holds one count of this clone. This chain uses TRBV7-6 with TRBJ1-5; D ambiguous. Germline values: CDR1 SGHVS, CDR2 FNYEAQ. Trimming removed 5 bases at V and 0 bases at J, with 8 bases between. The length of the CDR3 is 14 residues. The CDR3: CASSQYISNQPQHF. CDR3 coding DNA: TGTGCCAGCAGCCAATACATTAGCAATCAGCCCCAGCATTTT.

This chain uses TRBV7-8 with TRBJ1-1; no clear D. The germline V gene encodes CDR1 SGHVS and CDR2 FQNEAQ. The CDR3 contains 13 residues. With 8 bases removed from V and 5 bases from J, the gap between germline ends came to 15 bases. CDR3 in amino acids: CASAGVEETEAFF. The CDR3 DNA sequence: TGTGCCAGCGCCGGGGTCGAGGAGACTGAAGCTTTCTTT.

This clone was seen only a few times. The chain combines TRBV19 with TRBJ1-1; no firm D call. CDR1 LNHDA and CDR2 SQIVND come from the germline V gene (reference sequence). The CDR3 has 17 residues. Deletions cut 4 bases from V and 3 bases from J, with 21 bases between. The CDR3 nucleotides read TGTGCCAGTAGTAAGACGAGGGTAGGAGGGATAGACACTGAAGCTTTCTTT. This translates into CASSKTRVGGIDTEAFF. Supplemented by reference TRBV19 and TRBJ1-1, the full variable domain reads DGGITQSPKYLFRKEGQNVTLSCEQNLNHDAMYWYRQDPGQGLRLIYYSQIVNDFQKGDIAEGYSVSREKKESFPLTVTSAQKNPTAFYLCASSKTRVGGIDTEAFFGQGTRLTVV.

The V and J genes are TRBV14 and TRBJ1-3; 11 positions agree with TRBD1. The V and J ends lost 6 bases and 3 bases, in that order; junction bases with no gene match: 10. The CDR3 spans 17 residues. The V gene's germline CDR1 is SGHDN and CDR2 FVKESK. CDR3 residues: CASSSMDRGLFGNTIYF. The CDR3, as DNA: TGTGCCAGCAGTTCTATGGACAGGGGGCTTTTTGGAAACACCATATATTTT.